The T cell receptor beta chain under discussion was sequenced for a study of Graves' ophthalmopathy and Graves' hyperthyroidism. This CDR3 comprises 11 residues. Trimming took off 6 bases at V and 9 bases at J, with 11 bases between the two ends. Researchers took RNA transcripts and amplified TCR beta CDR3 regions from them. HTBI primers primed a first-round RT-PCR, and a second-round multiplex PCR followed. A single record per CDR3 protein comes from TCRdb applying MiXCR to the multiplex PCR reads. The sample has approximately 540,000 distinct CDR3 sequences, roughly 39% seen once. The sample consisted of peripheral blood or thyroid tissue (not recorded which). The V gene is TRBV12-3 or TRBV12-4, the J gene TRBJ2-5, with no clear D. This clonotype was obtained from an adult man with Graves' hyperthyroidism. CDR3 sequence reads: CASRITGPQYF. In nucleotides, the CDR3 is TGTGCCAGCAGAATTACCGGGCCCCAGTACTTC.